The rows below give T cell receptor beta chains drawn from one sample of a study of OX40 agonist ivuxolimab in advanced cancers. The table came from immunoSEQ multiplex PCR; TCRdb's copy has only in-frame clones and leaves some out. The data show about 130,000 clones, about 90% seen once. The sample was CD4+ or CD8+ T cells sorted from blood, taken in a trial of the OX40 agonist ivuxolimab. Source of these receptors: an adult with an advanced solid tumor such as melanoma, head and neck, liver or kidney cancer. CDR3s include the opening cysteine and the closing phenylalanine or tryptophan. Each record gives: J gene, V gene, CDR3 protein.

>TRBJ1-4|TRBV18
CASSFPGQPNEKLFF
>TRBJ2-3|TRBV5-4
CASRPQTDTDTQYF
>TRBJ2-1|TRBV28
CASSRTGGTNEQFF
>TRBJ2-1|TRBV14
CASSDLAVGAGVGSYNEQFF
>TRBJ2-7|TRBV2
CASGNNSYEQYF
>TRBJ1-1|TRBV18
CASSLQRVQEGAFF
>TRBJ2-3|TRBV5-1
CASSLGTSGRRTDTQYF
>.|TRBV7-3
CASSRGRVSGLISYEQYF
>TRBJ2-1|TRBV29-1
CSVVDRARAYNEQFF
>TRBJ2-1|TRBV4-2
CASSQRLADYNEQFF
>TRBJ1-3|TRBV11-3
CASSLDLRAGNTIYF
>TRBJ2-7|TRBV30
CAWELAGARYEQYF
>TRBJ2-4|TRBV7-3
CASSLLGDIQYF
>TRBJ2-3|TRBV27
CASSVRGSGSTDTQYF
>TRBJ2-1|TRBV5-1
CASSLGPSGTYNEQFF
>TRBJ2-1|TRBV2
CASRNMGGYNEQFF
>.|TRBV19
CASSVTGGYEQYF
>TRBJ1-5|TRBV19
CASRTANSNQPQHF
>TRBJ1-1|TRBV28
CASRRGDTEAFF
>TRBJ1-1|TRBV6-5
CASRGHENTEAFF
>TRBJ1-2|TRBV5-6
CASSLDRSHYGYTF
>TRBJ1-2|TRBV28
CASSFLLYGYTF
>TRBJ1-3|TRBV5-8
CASSLWVSSGNTIYF
>TRBJ2-3|TRBV28
CASTSPGSTDTQYF
>TRBJ1-2|TRBV4-1
CASSQDRGQNYGYTF
>TRBJ2-2|TRBV6-6
CASESTNTGELFF
>TRBJ1-1|TRBV16
CASSQPEGRVNTEAFF
>TRBJ2-1|TRBV25-1
CASSDRSSRSSYNEQFF
>TRBJ2-3|TRBV2
CASRGAADTQYF
>TRBJ1-3|TRBV6-5
CASSYTGMSGNTIYF
>TRBJ1-1|TRBV7-2
CASSSLDRGFTEAFF
>TRBJ2-7|TRBV19
CASSIGAPYEQYF
>TRBJ2-3|TRBV7-3
CASSLGQVGDTQYF
>TRBJ2-1|TRBV5-4
CASSSLAGGPNEQFF
>TRBJ1-5|TRBV6-5
CASSSAGMGQPQHF
>TRBJ2-7|TRBV14
CASSQTTDPGSYEQYF
>TRBJ2-4|TRBV9
CASSGGRELNIQYF
>TRBJ2-5|TRBV5-1
CASSLSQGAVETQYF
>TRBJ2-1|TRBV11-2
CASSLRGSRSLGEQFF
>TRBJ1-2|TRBV28
CASSGNYGYTF
>TRBJ2-3|TRBV9
CASSANRDADTQYF
>TRBJ2-1|TRBV25-1
CASSGSSGNNEQFF
>TRBJ1-2|TRBV25-1
CASSEYHGSYGYTF
>TRBJ2-5|TRBV7-2
CASSPGRVGETQYF
>TRBJ1-1|TRBV5-1
CASSTGTEAFF
>TRBJ1-5|TRBV6-6
CASSYLGDQPQHF
>TRBJ1-1|TRBV4-2
CASSSGGAGTEAFF
>TRBJ1-4|TRBV11-3
CASSAAGKLNEKLFF
>TRBJ2-2|TRBV9
CASSVDPVGELFF
>TRBJ2-7|TRBV5-6
CASSLLGGAGEQYF
>TRBJ2-1|TRBV18
CASSPTGDNEQFF
>TRBJ1-6|TRBV19
CASSIVGGWDSPLHF
>TRBJ2-7|TRBV28
CASTSGGEYEQYF
>TRBJ2-1|TRBV21-1
CASSPRSQGSHEQFF
>TRBJ2-7|TRBV28
CASSFSRPSYEQYF
>TRBJ2-1|TRBV14
CASSPLGGVYNEQFF
>TRBJ2-7|TRBV5-5
CASSPGTGVGHEQYF
>TRBJ2-1|TRBV27
CASSWDSNEQFF
>TRBJ1-1|TRBV28
CASKKDEAFF
>TRBJ2-6|TRBV7-9
CASSLARVSGANVLTF